This T cell receptor beta chain was sequenced during a study of cytomegalovirus exposure and HLA in healthy donors. Study background: Of the donors genotyped, 300 to 500 in all, 65% to 90% fell in the Caucasian-associated ancestry cluster.

Note on this clone: As yet, its antigen is unknown.

Points from the study as a whole: In vitro data verified three CMV-associated chains as specific for CMV antigens.

Germline V gene data show CDR1 as KGHSH and CDR2 as LQKENI. J gave up 6 bases and V 4 bases, and 10 bases lay outside the gene matches. The CDR3 is 16 amino acids. 60 Vbeta and 13 Jbeta primers were used in PCR. Libraries were prepared by immunoSEQ multiplex PCR; TCRdb keeps only in-frame clonotypes and omits some of them. The data show some 150,000 clones, about 82% seen once. The sequence was collected from a female donor in good health and CMV-seronegative. The sequenced sample was PBMCs. This chain connects TRBV18 to TRBJ2-1; 9 bases line up with TRBD1. CDR3 in DNA: TGTGCCAGCTCACTAGGGGACAGGGTGGATGTCAATGAGCAGTTCTTC. Translated, it gives CASSLGDRVDVNEQFF.